This T cell receptor (beta chain) is from a study of tumor-infiltrating lymphocytes in primary liver carcinoma. On the study more broadly: Tumor staging was T1-T3 N0M0; sizes spanned 4.2 to 10 cm across. Roughly 3.65 to 7.5 million productive TCRbeta reads came from each sample, comparable across tissue types.

Regarding this clonotype: Its antigen is not identified. The conserved final phenylalanine or tryptophan is absent from the CDR3, which likely points to a read error.

The study extracted blood RNA from unsorted whole blood and also extracted germline DNA. Preoperatively, 3.5 to 4 milliliters of peripheral blood were collected. Germline values: CDR1 MNHEY, CDR2 SVGEGT. CDR3 length: 11 amino acids. V shed 8 bases and J shed 5 bases, with 9 bases lying between them. cDNA specific to TCR beta was made from around 470 ng of total RNA, with a constant-region primer employed for priming. Three-round nested multiplex PCR performed with slightly modified ARM-PCR produced the TCR beta libraries. In the first two PCR rounds, TRBV1-TRBV30 forward primers were paired with a C-beta reverse primer, and each round lasted around 10 cycles. Via MiXCR, TCRdb re-called the multiplex PCR reads, giving one row per CDR3 protein. This sample has fewer than 350,000 distinct CDR3 sequences, with 60% to 80% found just once. Findings of the study overall: The study found a significantly higher top-250-clone fraction in tumors than in blood (p = 0.039).

The chain couples TRBV6-2 or TRBV6-3 to TRBJ2-5; D unresolved. The sequence was obtained from a man aged 35 to 55 with primary liver carcinoma and hepatitis B virus infection. Material for sequencing was peripheral blood. The CDR3 DNA reads as TGTGCCAGCTGCAACTCGGAGACCCAGTACCTC. It encodes CASCNSETQYL.